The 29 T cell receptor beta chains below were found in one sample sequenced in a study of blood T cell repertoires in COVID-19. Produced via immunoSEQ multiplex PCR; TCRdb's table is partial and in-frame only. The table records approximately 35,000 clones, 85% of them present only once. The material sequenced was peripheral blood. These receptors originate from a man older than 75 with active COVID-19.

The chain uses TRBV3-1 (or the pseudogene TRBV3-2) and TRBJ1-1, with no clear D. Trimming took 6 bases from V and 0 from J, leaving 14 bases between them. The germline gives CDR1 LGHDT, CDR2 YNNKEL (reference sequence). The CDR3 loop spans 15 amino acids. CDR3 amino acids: CASSPTIQMNTEAFF. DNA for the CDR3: TGTGCCAGCAGTCCAACAATCCAGATGAACACTGAAGCTTTCTTT.

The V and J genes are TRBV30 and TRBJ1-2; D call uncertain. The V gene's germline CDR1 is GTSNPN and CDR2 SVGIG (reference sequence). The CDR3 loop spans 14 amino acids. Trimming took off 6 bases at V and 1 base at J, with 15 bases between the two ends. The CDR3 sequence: CACHRGQINYGYTF. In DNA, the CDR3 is TGTGCCTGTCATCGTGGGCAGATTAACTATGGCTACACCTTC.

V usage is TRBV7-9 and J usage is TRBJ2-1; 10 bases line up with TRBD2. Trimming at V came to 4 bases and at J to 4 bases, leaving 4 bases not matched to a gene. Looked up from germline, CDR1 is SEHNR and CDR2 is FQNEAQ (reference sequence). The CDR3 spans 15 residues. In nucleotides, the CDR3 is TGTGCCAGCAGCTCTACTAGCGGGGATTACAATGAGCAGTTCTTC. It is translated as CASSSTSGDYNEQFF. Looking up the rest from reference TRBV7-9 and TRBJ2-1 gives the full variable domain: DTGVSQNPRHKITKRGQNVTFRCDPISEHNRLYWYRQTLGQGPEFLTYFQNEAQLEKSRLLSDRFSAERPKGSFSTLEIQRTEQGDSAMYLCASSSTSGDYNEQFFGPGTRLTVL.

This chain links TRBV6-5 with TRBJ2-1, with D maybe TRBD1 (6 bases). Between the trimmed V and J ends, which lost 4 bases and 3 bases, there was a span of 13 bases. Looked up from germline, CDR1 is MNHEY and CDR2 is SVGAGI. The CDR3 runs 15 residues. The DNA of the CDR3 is TGTGCCAGCAGTTCCACTACAGGGCACTACAATGAGCAGTTCTTC. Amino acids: CASSSTTGHYNEQFF.

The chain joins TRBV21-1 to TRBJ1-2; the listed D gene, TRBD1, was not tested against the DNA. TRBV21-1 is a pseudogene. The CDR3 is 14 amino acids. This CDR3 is CASGGTGQGYGYTF. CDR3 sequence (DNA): TGTGCCAGCGGGGGGACAGGGCAGGGCTATGGCTACACCTTC.

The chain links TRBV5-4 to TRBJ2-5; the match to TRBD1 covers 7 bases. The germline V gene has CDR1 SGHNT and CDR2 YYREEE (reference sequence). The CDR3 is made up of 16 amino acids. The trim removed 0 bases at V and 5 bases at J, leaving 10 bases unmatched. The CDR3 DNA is TGTGCCAGCAGCTTGGAAGGGGGCGCGAGTAGGGAGACCCAGTACTTC. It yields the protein CASSLEGGASRETQYF.

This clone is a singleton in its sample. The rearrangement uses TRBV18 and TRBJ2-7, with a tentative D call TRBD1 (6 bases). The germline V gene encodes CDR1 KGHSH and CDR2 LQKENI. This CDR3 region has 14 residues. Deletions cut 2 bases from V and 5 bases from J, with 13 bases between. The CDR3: CASSPGDGTNEQYF. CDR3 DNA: TGTGCCAGCTCACCAGGGGATGGGACAAACGAGCAGTACTTC.

The CDR3 sequence: CASSLFGGDNEKLFF. The CDR3 bases are TGTGCCAGCAGCTTATTTGGAGGGGATAATGAAAAACTGTTTTTT. V gene TRBV7-8 combines with J gene TRBJ1-4; D is perhaps TRBD1 (5 bases). The CDR3 contains 15 residues. The V gene lost 2 bases and the J gene lost 4 bases, with 11 bases spanning the gap. Per the germline V gene, CDR1 is SGHVS and CDR2 is FQNEAQ.

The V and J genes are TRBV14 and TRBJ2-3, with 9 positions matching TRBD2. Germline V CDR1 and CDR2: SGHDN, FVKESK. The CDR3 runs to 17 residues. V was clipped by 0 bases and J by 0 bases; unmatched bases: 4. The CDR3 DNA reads TGTGCCAGCAGCCAAGATTTAGCGGGGGCTAGCACAGATACGCAGTATTTT. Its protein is CASSQDLAGASTDTQYF. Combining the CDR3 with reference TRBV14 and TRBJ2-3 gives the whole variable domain EAGVTQFPSHSVIEKGQTVTLRCDPISGHDNLYWYRRVMGKEIKFLLHFVKESKQDESGMPNNRFLAERTGGTYSTLKVQPAELEDSGVYFCASSQDLAGASTDTQYFGPGTRLTVL.

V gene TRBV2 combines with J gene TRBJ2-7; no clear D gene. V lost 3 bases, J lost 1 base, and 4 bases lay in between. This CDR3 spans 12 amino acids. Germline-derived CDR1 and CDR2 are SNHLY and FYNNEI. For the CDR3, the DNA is TGTGCCAGCAGTGACAGGTCCTACGAGCAGTACTTC. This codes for CASSDRSYEQYF.

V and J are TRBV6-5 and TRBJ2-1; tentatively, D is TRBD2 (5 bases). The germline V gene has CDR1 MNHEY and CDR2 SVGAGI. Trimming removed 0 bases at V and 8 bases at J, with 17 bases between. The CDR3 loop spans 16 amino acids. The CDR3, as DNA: TGTGCCAGCAGTTACTCGGGAGTGTCGGCACCTGATGAGCAGTTCTTC. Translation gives CASSYSGVSAPDEQFF.

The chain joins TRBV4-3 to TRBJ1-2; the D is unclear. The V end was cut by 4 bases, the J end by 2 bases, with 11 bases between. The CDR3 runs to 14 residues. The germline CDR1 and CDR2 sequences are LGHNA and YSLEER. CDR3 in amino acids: CASSRYSGNYGYTF. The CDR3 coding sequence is TGCGCCAGCAGCCGTTACAGCGGGAACTATGGCTACACCTTC.

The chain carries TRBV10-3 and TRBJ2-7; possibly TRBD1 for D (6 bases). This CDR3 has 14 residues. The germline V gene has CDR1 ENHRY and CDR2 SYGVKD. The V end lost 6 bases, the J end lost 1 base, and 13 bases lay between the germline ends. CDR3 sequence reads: CAISPRTESYEQYF. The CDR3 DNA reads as TGTGCCATCAGCCCGAGGACAGAGTCCTACGAGCAGTACTTC.

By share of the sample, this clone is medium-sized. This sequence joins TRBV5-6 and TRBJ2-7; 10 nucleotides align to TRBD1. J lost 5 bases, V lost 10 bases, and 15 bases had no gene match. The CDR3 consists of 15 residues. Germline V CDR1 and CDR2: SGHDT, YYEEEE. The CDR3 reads CASQADRGRSNEQYF. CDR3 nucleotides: TGTGCCTCCCAGGCAGACAGGGGGCGTTCCAACGAGCAGTACTTC.

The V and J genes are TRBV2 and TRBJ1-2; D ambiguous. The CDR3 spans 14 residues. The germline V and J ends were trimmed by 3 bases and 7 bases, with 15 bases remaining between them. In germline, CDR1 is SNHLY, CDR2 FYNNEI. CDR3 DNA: TGTGCCAGCAGTGACCTACGCAGGTCCTCTGGCTACACCTTC. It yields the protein CASSDLRRSSGYTF.

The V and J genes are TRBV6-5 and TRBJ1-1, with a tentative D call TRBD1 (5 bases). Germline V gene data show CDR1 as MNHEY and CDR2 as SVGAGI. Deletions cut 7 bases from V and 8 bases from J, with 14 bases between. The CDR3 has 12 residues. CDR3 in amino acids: CASNPGRVEAFF. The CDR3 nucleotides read TGTGCCAGCAACCCCGGCAGGGTCGAAGCTTTCTTT.

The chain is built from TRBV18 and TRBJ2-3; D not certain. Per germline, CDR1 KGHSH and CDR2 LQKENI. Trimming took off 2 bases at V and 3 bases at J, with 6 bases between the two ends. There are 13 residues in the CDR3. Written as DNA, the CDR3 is TGTGCCAGCTCACCAGCAACTACAGATACGCAGTATTTT. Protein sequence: CASSPATTDTQYF.

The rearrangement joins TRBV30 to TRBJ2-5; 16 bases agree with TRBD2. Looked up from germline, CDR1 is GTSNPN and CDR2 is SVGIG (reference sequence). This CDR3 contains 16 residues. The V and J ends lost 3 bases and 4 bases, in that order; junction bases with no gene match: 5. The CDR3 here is CAWSPGTSGGAETQYF. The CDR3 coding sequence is TGTGCCTGGAGCCCCGGGACTAGCGGGGGGGCAGAGACCCAGTACTTC.

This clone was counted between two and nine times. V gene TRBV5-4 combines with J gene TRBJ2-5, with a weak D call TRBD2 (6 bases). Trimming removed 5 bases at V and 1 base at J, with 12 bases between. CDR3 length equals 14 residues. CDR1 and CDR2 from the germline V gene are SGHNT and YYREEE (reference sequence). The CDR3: CASRGGGIQETQYF. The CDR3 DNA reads TGTGCCAGCAGGGGTGGCGGGATCCAAGAGACCCAGTACTTC.

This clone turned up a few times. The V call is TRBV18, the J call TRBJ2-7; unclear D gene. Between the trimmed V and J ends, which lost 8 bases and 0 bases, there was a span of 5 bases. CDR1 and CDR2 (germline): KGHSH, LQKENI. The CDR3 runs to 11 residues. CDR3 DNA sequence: TGTGCCAGCGCCAGCTCCTACGAGCAGTACTTC. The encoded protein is CASASSYEQYF.

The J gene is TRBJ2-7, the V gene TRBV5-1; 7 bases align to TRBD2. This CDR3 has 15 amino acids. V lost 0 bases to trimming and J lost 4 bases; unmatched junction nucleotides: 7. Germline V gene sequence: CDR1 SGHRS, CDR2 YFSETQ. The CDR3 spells CASSLGLAAPYEQYF. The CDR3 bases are TGCGCCAGCAGCTTGGGGCTAGCGGCACCATACGAGCAGTACTTC.

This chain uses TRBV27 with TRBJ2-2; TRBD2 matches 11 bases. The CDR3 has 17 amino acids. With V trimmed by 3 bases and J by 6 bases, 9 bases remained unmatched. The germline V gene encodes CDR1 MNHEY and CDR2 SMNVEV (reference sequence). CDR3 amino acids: CASSFGDSGGVSGELFF. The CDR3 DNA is TGTGCCAGCAGTTTTGGTGATAGCGGGGGGGTTTCCGGGGAGCTGTTTTTT.

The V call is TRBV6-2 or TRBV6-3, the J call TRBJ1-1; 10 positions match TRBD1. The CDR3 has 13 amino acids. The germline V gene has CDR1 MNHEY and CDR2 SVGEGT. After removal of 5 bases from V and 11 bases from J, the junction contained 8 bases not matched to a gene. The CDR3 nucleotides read TGTGCCAGCAGTAACCGGGACAGGGGTCAGGCTTTCTTT. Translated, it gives CASSNRDRGQAFF.

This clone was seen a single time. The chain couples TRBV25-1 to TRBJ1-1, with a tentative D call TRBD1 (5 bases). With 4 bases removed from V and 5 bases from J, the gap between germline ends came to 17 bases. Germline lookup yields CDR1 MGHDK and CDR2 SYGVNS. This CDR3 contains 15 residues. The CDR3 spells CASSGDRGSFTEAFF. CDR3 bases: TGTGCCAGCAGTGGAGACCGGGGGAGTTTTACTGAAGCTTTCTTT.

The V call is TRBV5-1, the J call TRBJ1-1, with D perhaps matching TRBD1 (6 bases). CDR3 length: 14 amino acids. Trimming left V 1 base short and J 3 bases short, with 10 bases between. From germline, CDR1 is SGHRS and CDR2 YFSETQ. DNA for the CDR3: TGCGCCAGCAGCTTGCAGTCAGGGGACACTGAAGCTTTCTTT. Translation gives CASSLQSGDTEAFF. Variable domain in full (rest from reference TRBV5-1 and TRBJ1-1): KAGVTQTPRYLIKTRGQQVTLSCSPISGHRSVSWYQQTPGQGLQFLFEYFSETQRNKGNFPGRFSGRQFSNSRSEMNVSTLELGDSALYLCASSLQSGDTEAFFGQGTRLTVV.

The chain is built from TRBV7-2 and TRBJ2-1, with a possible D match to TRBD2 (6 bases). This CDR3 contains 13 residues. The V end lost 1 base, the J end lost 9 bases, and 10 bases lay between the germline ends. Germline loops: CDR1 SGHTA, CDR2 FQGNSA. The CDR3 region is CASSLVRGSEQFF. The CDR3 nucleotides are TGTGCCAGCAGCTTAGTTCGGGGGAGTGAGCAGTTCTTC. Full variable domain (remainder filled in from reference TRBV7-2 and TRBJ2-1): GAGVSQSPSNKVTEKGKDVELRCDPISGHTALYWYRQSLGQGLEFLIYFQGNSAPDKSGLPSDRFSAERTGGSVSTLTIQRTQQEDSAVYLCASSLVRGSEQFFGPGTRLTVL.

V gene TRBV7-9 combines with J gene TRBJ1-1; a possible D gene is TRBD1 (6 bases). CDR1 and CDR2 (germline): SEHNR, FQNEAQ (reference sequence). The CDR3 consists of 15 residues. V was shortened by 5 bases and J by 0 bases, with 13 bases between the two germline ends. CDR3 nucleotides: TGTGCCAGCAGCCCTCAGGGGCCTCTGAACACTGAAGCTTTCTTT. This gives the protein CASSPQGPLNTEAFF.

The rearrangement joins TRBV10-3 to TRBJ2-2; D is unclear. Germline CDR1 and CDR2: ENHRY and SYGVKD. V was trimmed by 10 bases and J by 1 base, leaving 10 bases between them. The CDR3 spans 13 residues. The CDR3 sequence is CATSLMNTGELFF. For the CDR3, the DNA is TGTGCCACGAGCCTTATGAACACCGGGGAGCTGTTTTTT.

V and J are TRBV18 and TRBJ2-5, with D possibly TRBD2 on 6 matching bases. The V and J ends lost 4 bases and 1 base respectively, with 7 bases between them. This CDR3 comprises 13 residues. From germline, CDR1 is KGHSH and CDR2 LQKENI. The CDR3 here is CASSRDSQETQYF. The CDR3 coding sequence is TGTGCCAGCTCACGGGACTCCCAAGAGACCCAGTACTTC.